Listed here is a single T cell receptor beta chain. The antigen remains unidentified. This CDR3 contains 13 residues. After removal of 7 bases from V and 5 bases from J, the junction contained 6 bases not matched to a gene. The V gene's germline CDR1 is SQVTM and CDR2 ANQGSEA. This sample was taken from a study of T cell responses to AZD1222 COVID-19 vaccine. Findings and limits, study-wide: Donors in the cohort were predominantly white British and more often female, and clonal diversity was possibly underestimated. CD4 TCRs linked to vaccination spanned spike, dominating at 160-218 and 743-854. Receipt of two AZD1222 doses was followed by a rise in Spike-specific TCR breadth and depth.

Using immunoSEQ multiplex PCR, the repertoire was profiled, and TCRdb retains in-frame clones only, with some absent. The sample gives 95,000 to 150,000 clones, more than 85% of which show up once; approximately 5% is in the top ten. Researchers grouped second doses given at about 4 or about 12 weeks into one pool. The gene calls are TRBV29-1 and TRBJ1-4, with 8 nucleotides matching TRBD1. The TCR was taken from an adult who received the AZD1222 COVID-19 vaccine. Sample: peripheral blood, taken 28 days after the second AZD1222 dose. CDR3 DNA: TGCAGCGCCGCAGGGGGCTTCAATGAAAAACTGTTTTTT. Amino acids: CSAAGGFNEKLFF.